One sample yielded the 27 T cell receptor beta chains listed below, sequenced in a study of low-dose radiotherapy and immunotherapy resistance in tumors. First-strand cDNA used TRAV- and TRBV-specific primers, covering alpha and beta chains. Over approximately 20 PCR cycles, TCRs were amplified from a constant-region primer and V-primer adapter. TCRdb passed the reads through MiXCR, listing each CDR3 protein once. Among some 94,000 distinct CDR3 sequences listed, around 20% were seen once. Time point described: after trial treatment. Specified treatment: LDRT plus nivolumab, ipilimumab, low-dose cyclophosphamide and aspirin (RACIN trial). The material was PBMCs, obtained after low-dose radiotherapy plus immunotherapy. All receptors come from a female donor with ovarian cancer.

Many counts were recorded for this clonotype. This rearrangement joins TRBV19 to TRBJ2-2, with 11 positions matching TRBD2. Germline-derived CDR1 and CDR2 are LNHDA and SQIVND (reference sequence). With 5 bases clipped from V and 1 base from J, the junction kept 3 bases outside the gene matches. The CDR3 covers 16 residues. The CDR3 DNA follows: TGTGCCAGTAGTGTTGGGACTAGCGGGAACACCGGGGAGCTGTTTTTT. Residues: CASSVGTSGNTGELFF.

There are a few counts of this clonotype. The chain couples TRBV2 to TRBJ2-4, with D possibly matching TRBD1 (6 bases). V was cut by 4 bases and J by 7 bases, with 11 bases left in between. Germline CDR1 reads SNHLY; CDR2 reads FYNNEI. This CDR3 comprises 13 residues. CDR3 residues: CASSASRGNIQYF. The CDR3 DNA reads TGTGCCAGCAGTGCAAGTAGGGGGAACATTCAGTACTTC.

This clonotype occurred many times. The CDR3, as DNA: TGTGCCAGCAGGAAAGGGATGACAGGCGTTTATAATTCACCCCTCCACTTT. Residues: CASRKGMTGVYNSPLHF. V is TRBV28 and J is TRBJ1-6; perhaps TRBD1 as D (6 bases). Germline assignment: CDR1 MDHEN and CDR2 SYDVKM. CDR3 length: 17 residues. Trimming pared 6 bases from V and 4 bases from J, leaving 19 bases between.

This clonotype was counted at least ten times. The gene calls are TRBV28 and TRBJ1-5; D is unclear. CDR3 size: 16 residues. Germline V gene data show CDR1 as MDHEN and CDR2 as SYDVKM. V dropped 2 bases and J dropped 2 bases, with 13 bases sitting between them. The DNA of the CDR3 is TGTGCCAGCAGTTTAGGGTTTCTATCAGGCAATCAGCCCCAGCATTTT. Translating gives CASSLGFLSGNQPQHF.

This chain uses TRBV6-8 with TRBJ2-2; no clear D. With 7 bases removed from V and 5 bases from J, the gap between germline ends came to 11 bases. Per germline, CDR1 MNHGY and CDR2 SAAAGT. The CDR3 length is 13 residues. The CDR3 reads CASMVRVTGELFF. In nucleotides, the CDR3 is TGTGCCAGCATGGTCCGGGTGACCGGGGAGCTGTTTTTT.

This clonotype was recorded many times. This chain connects TRBV7-2 to TRBJ1-3; possible D gene TRBD1, 6 bases. The germline CDR1 and CDR2 sequences are SGHTA and FQGNSA. Trimming cost V 5 bases and J 3 bases, with 17 bases left between them. The CDR3 contains 16 residues. The DNA for the CDR3 is TGTGCCAGCAGCATACCATTACAGGGAAGTGGAAACACCATATATTTT. Protein: CASSIPLQGSGNTIYF.

This clonotype came up many times. The chain uses TRBV7-9 and TRBJ1-2, with a tentative D call TRBD1 (6 bases). The germline V and J ends were trimmed by 4 bases and 8 bases, with 11 bases remaining between them. In germline, CDR1 is SEHNR, CDR2 FQNEAQ (reference sequence). This CDR3 comprises 12 residues. In DNA, the CDR3 is TGTGCCAGCAGCTCGATTACAGGGGGCTACACCTTC. This sequence encodes CASSSITGGYTF.

This clonotype has at least ten counts. J is TRBJ2-7 and V is TRBV6-2 or TRBV6-3; D remains unclear. The CDR3 totals 14 residues. V gave up 5 bases and J gave up 2 bases, with 13 bases separating them. Germline lookup yields CDR1 MNHEY and CDR2 SVGEGT. The CDR3 DNA reads as TGTGCCAGCAGTGAAATGAGGCAGGCCTACGAGCAGTACTTC. This sequence encodes CASSEMRQAYEQYF.

This clonotype was detected many times. This sequence joins TRBV6-6 and TRBJ1-2; D gene uncertain. The CDR3 has 13 residues. V lost 5 bases and J lost 3, with 10 bases in between. CDR1 and CDR2 (germline): MNHNY, SVGAGI (reference sequence). The CDR3 sequence is CASSQNGDYGYTF. The CDR3 DNA is TGTGCCAGCAGTCAAAACGGGGACTATGGCTACACCTTC.

This clonotype was seen repeatedly, ten times or more. The chain employs TRBV20-1 and TRBJ2-1; the match to TRBD2 covers 12 bases. Unmatched junction bases numbered 5, after V lost 7 bases and J lost 7 bases. This CDR3 has 13 residues. The germline gives CDR1 DFQATT, CDR2 SNEGSKA (reference sequence). CDR3 loop: CSGLAGVGNEQFF. The CDR3 DNA reads as TGCAGTGGACTAGCGGGAGTGGGGAATGAGCAGTTCTTC.

V gene TRBV20-1 combines with J gene TRBJ2-5; D is perhaps TRBD2 (6 bases). The V and J ends lost 0 bases and 1 base respectively, with 12 bases between them. From germline, CDR1 is DFQATT and CDR2 SNEGSKA (reference sequence). This CDR3 region has 15 residues. CDR3 DNA: TGCAGTGCTAGAGATTTCCGGGGGACCCAAGAGACCCAGTACTTC. This codes for CSARDFRGTQETQYF.

This clonotype was seen many times. The rearrangement uses TRBV28 and TRBJ2-3, with 10 nucleotides matching TRBD1. Looked up from germline, CDR1 is MDHEN and CDR2 is SYDVKM. The trim removed 5 bases at V and 4 bases at J, leaving 6 bases unmatched. The length of the CDR3 is 15 residues. CDR3 protein: CASSGGDRGADTQYF. CDR3 DNA sequence: TGTGCCAGCAGTGGTGGGGACAGGGGAGCAGATACGCAGTATTTT.

This clonotype was found many times. The CDR3 protein is CASSLDHRAGSTDTQYF. CDR3 DNA: TGTGCCAGCAGCTTAGATCATCGAGCGGGGAGCACAGATACGCAGTATTTT. The chain employs TRBV7-3 and TRBJ2-3; TRBD2 agrees at 7 bases. From germline, CDR1 is SGHTA and CDR2 FQGTGA. The CDR3 runs 17 residues. J was trimmed by 0 bases and V by 2 bases; bases with no gene match: 8.

This clonotype was counted only a few times. The V and J genes are TRBV15 and TRBJ2-7, with unresolved D. Looked up from germline, CDR1 is LNHNV and CDR2 is YYDKDF (reference sequence). Trimming took off 3 bases at V and 1 base at J, with 22 bases between the two ends. The CDR3 consists of 18 residues. The CDR3 loop reads CATSRGLIRTAGSYEQYF. The CDR3 DNA reads as TGTGCCACCAGCAGGGGCCTTATACGGACGGCCGGTTCCTACGAGCAGTACTTC.

This CDR3 is CASSPADRYLFF. The CDR3 coding sequence is TGTGCCAGCAGTCCCGCAGATCGCTATCTGTTTTTT. The gene calls are TRBV28 and TRBJ1-4; D is unresolved. This CDR3 comprises 12 residues. Germline V CDR1 and CDR2: MDHEN, SYDVKM. V was clipped by 5 bases and J by 14 bases, with 15 bases between them.

Ten or more counts support this clonotype. Sequence at one end of the junction differs from germline and may be a read error. This chain joins TRBV27 and TRBJ2-3, with D possibly matching TRBD2 (7 bases). The germline gives CDR1 MNHEY, CDR2 SMNVEV (reference sequence). The CDR3 has 16 residues. DNA of the CDR3: TGTGCCACCAGTGACAGGACTAGTCCTAGCACAGATACGCAGTATTTT. Translation gives CATSDRTSPSTDTQYF.

V is TRBV4-1 and J is TRBJ2-7; 11 bases are a match to TRBD2. Germline CDR1 reads MGHRA; CDR2 reads YSYEKL. The CDR3 has 16 amino acids. Trimming removed 0 bases from V and 5 bases from J; junction bases left unmatched: 6. CDR3 sequence: CASSQDRMGLADEQYF. CDR3 coding DNA: TGCGCCAGCAGCCAAGATCGGATGGGACTAGCGGACGAGCAGTACTTC.

About this clonotype itself: This likely came from a read error, as a far larger clone is one base away. The chain carries TRBV5-1 and TRBJ2-7; TRBD2 aligns across 8 bases. This CDR3 region has 16 residues. J lost 7 bases, V lost 4 bases, and 16 bases had no gene match. The germline gives CDR1 SGHRS, CDR2 YFSETQ. The CDR3 region is CASSAESGGPHNEQYF. In DNA, the CDR3 is TGCGCCAGCAGCGCCGAAAGCGGGGGCCCCCACAATGAGCAGTACTTC.

The V gene is TRBV28, the J gene TRBJ2-7, with TRBD1 matching 7 bases. Germline CDR1 MDHEN, CDR2 SYDVKM. This CDR3 region has 12 residues. V lost 8 bases to trimming and J lost 4 bases; unmatched junction nucleotides: 5. The CDR3 here is CASRDRLYEQYF. CDR3 in DNA: TGTGCCAGCCGGGACAGACTTTACGAGCAGTACTTC. The full variable domain, with the rest looked up from reference TRBV28 and TRBJ2-7, is DVKVTQSSRYLVKRTGEKVFLECVQDMDHENMFWYRQDPGLGLRLIYFSYDVKMKEKGDIPEGYSVSREKKERFSLILESASTNQTSMYLCASRDRLYEQYFGPGTRLTVT.

This clonotype was picked up many times. The chain carries TRBV9 and TRBJ1-3; D is unclear. Germline values: CDR1 SGDLS, CDR2 YYNGEE. V was trimmed by 4 bases and J by 2 bases, leaving 10 bases between them. The CDR3 has 14 amino acids. For the CDR3, the DNA is TGTGCCAGCAGCTTACAGTGGGCTGGAAACACCATATATTTT. Translation gives CASSLQWAGNTIYF.

The table lists this clonotype with a few counts. The chain joins TRBV28 to TRBJ2-7, with 8 positions matching TRBD1. V lost 7 bases to trimming and J lost 6 bases; unmatched junction nucleotides: 2. CDR1 is MDHEN, CDR2 SYDVKM, per germline. The CDR3 has 11 amino acids. The CDR3 bases are TGTGCCAGCACACAGGGGGTCGAGCAGTACTTC. Protein product: CASTQGVEQYF.

This clonotype was found many times. This chain connects TRBV19 to TRBJ2-2, with D perhaps matching TRBD1 (5 bases). Trimming stripped 6 bases from V and 5 bases from J, with 10 bases between. The CDR3 runs 13 residues. Germline values: CDR1 LNHDA, CDR2 SQIVND (reference sequence). In DNA, the CDR3 is TGTGCCAGTAGACAGGACCAGACCGGGGAGCTGTTTTTT. Translating it yields CASRQDQTGELFF.

This clonotype was counted at least ten times. The chain is built from TRBV29-1 and TRBJ2-5; 7 nucleotides align to TRBD1. After removal of 4 bases from V and 4 bases from J, the junction contained 6 bases not matched to a gene. The length of the CDR3 is 13 residues. CDR1 and CDR2 from the germline V gene are SQVTM and ANQGSEA. The CDR3 spells CSVGVGGGETQYF. In DNA, the CDR3 is TGCAGCGTTGGCGTAGGGGGCGGAGAGACCCAGTACTTC.

V is TRBV6-2 or TRBV6-3 and J is TRBJ1-1; TRBD1 matches at 7 bases. The length of the CDR3 is 15 residues. V trimming: 6 bases; J trimming: 1 base; junction bases outside the gene matches: 8. Germline lookup yields CDR1 MNHEY and CDR2 SVGEGT. The CDR3 here is CASRYTYRGNTEAFF. CDR3 nucleotides: TGTGCCAGCAGATATACTTACAGGGGGAACACTGAAGCTTTCTTT.

This clonotype was seen ten or more times. This chain connects TRBV7-2 to TRBJ2-3, with D perhaps matching TRBD2 (5 bases). V was cut by 7 bases and J by 6 bases, with 14 bases left in between. Germline assignment: CDR1 SGHTA and CDR2 FQGNSA. The CDR3 is 13 residues long. Here the CDR3 reads CASITSSSDTQYF. The CDR3 DNA reads TGTGCCAGCATCACATCTAGCTCTGATACGCAGTATTTT.

This chain connects TRBV20-1 to TRBJ1-1; TRBD1 matches at 7 bases. J was trimmed by 0 bases and V by 5 bases; bases with no gene match: 9. The CDR3 length is 15 residues. The germline CDR1 and CDR2 sequences are DFQATT and SNEGSKA (reference sequence). CDR3 region: CSAADRLLMNTEAFF. The CDR3 region has the DNA TGCAGTGCTGCGGACAGGTTATTAATGAACACTGAAGCTTTCTTT.

The rearrangement links TRBV6-8 to TRBJ1-1; no definite D call. CDR1 is MNHGY and CDR2 is SAAAGT in the germline V gene. The CDR3 runs to 12 residues. V was pared by 7 bases and J by 8 bases, with 14 bases between. The CDR3 loop is CASTQPPAEAFF. CDR3 nucleotide sequence: TGTGCCAGCACCCAACCCCCGGCAGAAGCTTTCTTT.